This entry lists 9 T cell receptor beta chains sequenced from one sample in a study of T cells in Graves' hyperthyroidism and ophthalmopathy. Amplified TCR beta CDR3 regions derived from RNA transcripts. Primed by the HTBI set, a first-round RT-PCR was run on the TCR CDR3. TCRdb analysed the multiplex PCR reads with MiXCR anew, one entry per CDR3 protein. The data contain nearly 250,000 distinct CDR3 sequences, 15% to 20% of them singletons. Material: blood. The receptors here all came from a woman aged 18-29 years with Graves' ophthalmopathy.

The rearrangement joins TRBV2 to TRBJ1-3; D unresolved. The V gene lost 5 bases and the J gene lost 7 bases, with 12 bases spanning the gap. The length of the CDR3 is 13 residues. In germline, CDR1 is SNHLY, CDR2 FYNNEI. In nucleotides, the CDR3 is TGTGCCAGCAGTCCCGATTATCGGAACACCATATATTTT. Translating gives CASSPDYRNTIYF. Full variable domain (rest looked up from reference TRBV2 and TRBJ1-3): EPEVTQTPSHQVTQMGQEVILRCVPISNHLYFYWYRQILGQKVEFLVSFYNNEISEKSEIFDDQFSVERPDGSNFTLKIRSTKLEDSAMYFCASSPDYRNTIYFGEGSWLTVV.

The table lists this clonotype with many counts. In nucleotides, the CDR3 is TGTGCCAGCAGCTTAGTGCTGTCCCACGAGCAGTACTTC. Residues: CASSLVLSHEQYF. The rearrangement links TRBV11-2 to TRBJ2-7; no reliable D call. There are 13 residues in the CDR3. Trimming cost V 1 base and J 5 bases, with 9 bases left between them. CDR1 and CDR2 from the germline V gene are SGHAT and FQNNGV.

This clonotype was recorded at least ten times. The rearrangement links TRBV5-5 to TRBJ2-3, with D possibly matching TRBD1 (6 bases). V was cut by 3 bases and J by 0 bases, with 17 bases left in between. This CDR3 has 17 amino acids. Germline values: CDR1 SGHKS, CDR2 YYEKEE (reference sequence). DNA for the CDR3: TGTGCCAGCAGCTCGACCAGGGGTTCCCCTAGCACAGATACGCAGTATTTT. This translates into CASSSTRGSPSTDTQYF. The whole variable domain, remainder taken from reference TRBV5-5 and TRBJ2-3, is DAGVTQSPTHLIKTRGQQVTLRCSPISGHKSVSWYQQVLGQGPQFIFQYYEKEERGRGNFPDRFSARQFPNYSSELNVNALLLGDSALYLCASSSTRGSPSTDTQYFGPGTRLTVL.

In this sample, this clonotype turned up many times. The CDR3 coding sequence is TGTGCCAGCTCCCCCTTGACAGGGGGCACCGGGGAGCTGTTTTTT. Protein: CASSPLTGGTGELFF. The chain is built from TRBV27 and TRBJ2-2, with TRBD1 matching over 9 bases. The CDR3 has 15 residues. With 8 bases clipped from V and 4 bases from J, the junction kept 8 bases outside the gene matches. CDR1 is MNHEY and CDR2 is SMNVEV in the germline V gene (reference sequence).

Many counts were recorded for this clonotype. The rearrangement links TRBV12-3 or TRBV12-4 to TRBJ2-2; D perhaps matches TRBD1 (5 bases). Trimming took off 2 bases at V and 1 base at J, with 11 bases between the two ends. The CDR3 contains 16 residues. CDR3 residues: CASSLRTPLNTGELFF. CDR3 sequence (DNA): TGTGCCAGCAGTTTAAGGACACCCCTGAACACCGGGGAGCTGTTTTTT.

Points on this clonotype: A read error may be the cause here, since a much bigger clone is one base away. V gene TRBV25-1 combines with J gene TRBJ1-6, with D tentatively TRBD1 (6 bases). This CDR3 has 13 amino acids. The V end lost 5 bases, the J end lost 8 bases, and 10 bases lay between the germline ends. Germline values: CDR1 MGHDK, CDR2 SYGVNS. CDR3 in amino acids: CASSRTDDSPLHF. The CDR3 DNA is TGTGCCAGCAGTCGGACAGACGATTCACCCCTCCACTTT.

V is TRBV24-1 and J is TRBJ2-2; no definite D call. The CDR3 spans 12 residues. In germline, CDR1 is KGHDR, CDR2 SFDVKD. V shed 4 bases and J shed 5 bases, with 4 bases lying between them. CDR3 protein: CATSERTGELFF. The CDR3 bases are TGTGCCACCAGTGAGAGAACCGGGGAGCTGTTTTTT.

At least ten counts were recorded for this clonotype. In DNA, the CDR3 is TGTGCCAGCAATCAGCCAGGGTCTGGCTACACCTTC. The encoded protein is CASNQPGSGYTF. The gene calls are TRBV2 and TRBJ1-2; a weak D match, TRBD1 (5 bases). Germline CDR1 SNHLY, CDR2 FYNNEI. V lost 7 bases, J lost 7 bases, and 13 bases lay in between. The CDR3 is 12 amino acids. The full variable domain, with the rest looked up from reference TRBV2 and TRBJ1-2, is EPEVTQTPSHQVTQMGQEVILRCVPISNHLYFYWYRQILGQKVEFLVSFYNNEISEKSEIFDDQFSVERPDGSNFTLKIRSTKLEDSAMYFCASNQPGSGYTFGSGTRLTVV.

There are many counts of this clonotype. The chain carries TRBV20-1 and TRBJ2-5; 7 bases are shared with TRBD2. Germline assignment: CDR1 DFQATT and CDR2 SNEGSKA (reference sequence). The V gene end was trimmed by 4 bases and the J gene end by 1 base; junction bases not matched to a gene: 9. This CDR3 contains 15 residues. The CDR3 nucleotides are TGCAGTGCTAAGGGTTCCAGCGGGACCCAAGAGACCCAGTACTTC. This gives the protein CSAKGSSGTQETQYF.